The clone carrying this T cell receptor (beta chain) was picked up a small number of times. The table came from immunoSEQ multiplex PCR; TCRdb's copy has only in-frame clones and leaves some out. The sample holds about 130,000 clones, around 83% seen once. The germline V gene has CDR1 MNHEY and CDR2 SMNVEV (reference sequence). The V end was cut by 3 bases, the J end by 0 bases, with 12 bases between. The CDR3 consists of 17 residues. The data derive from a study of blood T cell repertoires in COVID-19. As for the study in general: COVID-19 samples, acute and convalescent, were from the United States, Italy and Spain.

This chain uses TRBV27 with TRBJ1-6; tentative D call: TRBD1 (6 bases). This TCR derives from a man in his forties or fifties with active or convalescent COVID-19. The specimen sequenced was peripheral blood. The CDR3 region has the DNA TGTGCCAGCAGTTTGGACAGCAAAAGCTCCTATAATTCACCCCTCCACTTT. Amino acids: CASSLDSKSSYNSPLHF.